This T cell receptor beta chain is drawn from a study of cytomegalovirus exposure and HLA in healthy donors. The table came from immunoSEQ multiplex PCR; TCRdb's copy has only in-frame clones and leaves some out. The table has tens of thousands of clones, about 92% seen once. This CDR3 comprises 15 residues. Sequenced input: PBMCs. This sequence joins TRBV21-1 and TRBJ1-5; the DNA was not compared with TRBD1, the D call given in the table. TRBV21-1 is annotated as a pseudogene. The clonotype originates from a woman under 30 in good health and CMV-seropositive. DNA for the CDR3: TGTGCCAGCAGCAAAGGGAAAGGGGCCAATCAGCCCCAGCATTTT. It yields the protein CASSKGKGANQPQHF.